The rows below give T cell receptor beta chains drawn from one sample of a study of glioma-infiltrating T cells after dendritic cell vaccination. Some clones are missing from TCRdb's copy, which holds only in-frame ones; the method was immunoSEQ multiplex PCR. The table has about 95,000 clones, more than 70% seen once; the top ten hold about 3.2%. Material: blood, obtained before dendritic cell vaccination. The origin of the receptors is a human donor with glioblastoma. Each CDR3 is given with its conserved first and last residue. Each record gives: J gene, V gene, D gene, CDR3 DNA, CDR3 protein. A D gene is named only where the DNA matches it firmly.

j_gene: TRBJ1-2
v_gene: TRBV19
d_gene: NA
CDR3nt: TGTGCCAGTAGTATAGATGCGGGGCTGGCAACCTTCGGCTACACCTTC
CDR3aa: CASSIDAGLATFGYTF

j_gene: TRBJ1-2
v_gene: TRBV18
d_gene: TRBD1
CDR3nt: TGTGCCAGCTCAACATTGACAGGGGGCGAATATGGCTACACCTTC
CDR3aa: CASSTLTGGEYGYTF

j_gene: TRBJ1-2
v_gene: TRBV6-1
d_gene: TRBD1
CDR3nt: TGTGCCAGCAGTGAAGTTATGGGACAGGGGGCCGGCTACACCTTC
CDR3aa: CASSEVMGQGAGYTF

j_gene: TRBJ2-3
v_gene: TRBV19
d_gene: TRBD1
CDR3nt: TGTGCCAGTAGTATGGGGGACAGGGGGCCAGATACGCAGTATTTT
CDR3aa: CASSMGDRGPDTQYF

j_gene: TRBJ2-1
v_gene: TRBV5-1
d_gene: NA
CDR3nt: TGCGCCAGCAGCTCCGGCAATGAGCAGTTCTTC
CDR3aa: CASSSGNEQFF

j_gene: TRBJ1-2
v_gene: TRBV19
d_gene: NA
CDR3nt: TGTGCCAGTAAATGGTCAGGGAACTATGGCTACACCTTC
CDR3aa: CASKWSGNYGYTF

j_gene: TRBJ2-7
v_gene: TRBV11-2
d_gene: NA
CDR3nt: TGTGCCAGCAGCTTAGATCGAAGCTCCGCCTACGAGCAGTACTTC
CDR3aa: CASSLDRSSAYEQYF

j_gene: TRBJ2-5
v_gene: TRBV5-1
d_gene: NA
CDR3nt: TGCGCCAGCAGCTTACGTTCCCAGGGCGAGACCCAGTACTTC
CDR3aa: CASSLRSQGETQYF

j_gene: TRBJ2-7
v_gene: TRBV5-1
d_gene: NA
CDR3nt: TGCGCCAGCAGCTCGTCCGGGGACACCTACTACGAGCAGTACTTC
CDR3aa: CASSSSGDTYYEQYF

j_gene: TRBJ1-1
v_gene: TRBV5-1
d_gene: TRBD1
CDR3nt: TGCGCCAGCAGCAGAGGACAGGGGGAAGCTTTCTTT
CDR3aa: CASSRGQGEAFF

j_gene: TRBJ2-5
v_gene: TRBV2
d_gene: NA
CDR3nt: TGTGCCAGCAGACGAGAGGGTCTAACACAAGAGACCCAGTACTTC
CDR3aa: CASRREGLTQETQYF

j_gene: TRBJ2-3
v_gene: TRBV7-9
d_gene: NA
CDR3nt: TGTGCCAGCAGTTCGGTAAGGGAGAGGACAGATACGCAGTATTTT
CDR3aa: CASSSVRERTDTQYF

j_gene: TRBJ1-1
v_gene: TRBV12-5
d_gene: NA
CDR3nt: TGTGCTAGTGGTTCGGATACGGCCCTAGTTGAAGCTTTCTTT
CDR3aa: CASGSDTALVEAFF

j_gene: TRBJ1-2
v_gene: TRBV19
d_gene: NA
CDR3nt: TGTGCCAGTAATTCAGGGGTTAACTATGGCTACACCTTC
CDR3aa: CASNSGVNYGYTF

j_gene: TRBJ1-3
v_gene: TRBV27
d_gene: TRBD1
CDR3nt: TGTGCCAGCAGTGCTCACAGGGGAATTTCTGGAAACACCATATATTTT
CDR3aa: CASSAHRGISGNTIYF